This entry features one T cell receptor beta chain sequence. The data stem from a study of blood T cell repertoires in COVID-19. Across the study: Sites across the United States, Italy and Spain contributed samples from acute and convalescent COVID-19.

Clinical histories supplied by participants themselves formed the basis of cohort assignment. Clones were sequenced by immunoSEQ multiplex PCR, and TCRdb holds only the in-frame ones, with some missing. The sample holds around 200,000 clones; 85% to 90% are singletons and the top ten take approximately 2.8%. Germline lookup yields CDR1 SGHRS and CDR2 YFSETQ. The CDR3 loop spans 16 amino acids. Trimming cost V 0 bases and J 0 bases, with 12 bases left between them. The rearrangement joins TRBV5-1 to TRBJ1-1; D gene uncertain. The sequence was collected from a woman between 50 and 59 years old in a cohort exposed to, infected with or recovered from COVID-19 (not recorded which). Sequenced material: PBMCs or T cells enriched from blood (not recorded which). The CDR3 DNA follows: TGCGCCAGCAGCTTGGGCTTCGGGTCCCTGAACACTGAAGCTTTCTTT. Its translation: CASSLGFGSLNTEAFF.